This T cell receptor beta chain is from a study of CD4 and CD8 cells across lung adenocarcinoma regions. Germline loops: CDR1 MNHEY, CDR2 SMNVEV (reference sequence). This CDR3 has 13 amino acids. The J segment lost 5 bases and the V segment lost 6 bases, leaving 6 bases of the junction unmatched. TCRdb independently ran MiXCR on the PCR reads; one entry per CDR3 protein. Of 7,500 to 10,000 distinct CDR3 sequences listed, about half are singletons. This clonotype is large in the sample. Donors had localized lung adenocarcinoma, a non-small cell lung cancer. The receptor comes from a male donor with lung adenocarcinoma. The CD4 and CD8 labels of this study may be unreliable. The specimen sequenced was CD4+ T cells from the margin of a lung tumor. The rearrangement joins TRBV27 to TRBJ2-5; 7 nucleotides align to TRBD1. The CDR3 DNA follows: TGTGCCAGCAGACGACAGGGTTTGGAGACCCAGTACTTC. It is translated as CASRRQGLETQYF.